Below, one T cell receptor (beta chain) is given with its context. The CDR3 spans 15 residues. With 5 bases clipped from V and 4 bases from J, the junction kept 7 bases outside the gene matches. Per the germline V gene, CDR1 is SNHLY and CDR2 is FYNNEI. This specimen belongs to a study of cytomegalovirus exposure and HLA in healthy donors. Measured with immunoSEQ multiplex PCR; TCRdb has only the in-frame clones, and not every one. The sample holds some 310,000 clones; approximately 85% are singletons and the top ten take approximately 0.95%. This chain joins TRBV2 and TRBJ2-1; 8 nucleotides line up with TRBD2. The TCR sequence derives from a man between 25 and 39 years old in good health and CMV-seronegative. The sample was PBMCs. In nucleotides, the CDR3 is TGTGCCAGCAGTTGGGGTGGCGGGGGGTACAATGAGCAGTTCTTC. It is translated as CASSWGGGGYNEQFF.